Each of the 26 T cell receptor beta chains below was sequenced from the same sample in a study of cytomegalovirus exposure and HLA in healthy donors. Amplification used 60 Vbeta primers and 13 Jbeta primers. This table comes from immunoSEQ multiplex PCR, and its TCRdb copy is limited to in-frame clones, with some not included. In the table there are 130,000 or so clones, 70% to 80% of which are singletons. Sequenced: PBMCs. Source of these receptors: a woman aged 45-65 years in good health and CMV-seropositive.

The chain links TRBV7-9 to TRBJ2-7; 10 nucleotides align to TRBD1. Germline values: CDR1 SEHNR, CDR2 FQNEAQ (reference sequence). With 1 base clipped from V and 3 bases from J, the junction kept 9 bases outside the gene matches. The CDR3 extends over 17 amino acids. CDR3 residues: CASSLVRGGDRGYEQYF. CDR3 sequence (DNA): TGTGCCAGCAGCTTAGTCAGAGGCGGGGACAGGGGCTACGAGCAGTACTTC.

The chain has TRBV18 and TRBJ2-5; the match to TRBD1 covers 11 bases. CDR1 KGHSH and CDR2 LQKENI come from the germline V gene. CDR3 length equals 15 residues. The J segment lost 4 bases and the V segment lost 6 bases, leaving 7 bases of the junction unmatched. The CDR3 is CASSTTDRGLETQYF. For the CDR3, the DNA is TGTGCCAGCTCTACCACGGACAGGGGGCTAGAGACCCAGTACTTC. Based on the CDR3 plus reference TRBV18 and TRBJ2-5, the full variable domain is NAGVMQNPRHLVRRRGQEARLRCSPMKGHSHVYWYRQLPEEGLKFMVYLQKENIIDESGMPKERFSAEFPKEGPSILRIQQVVRGDSAAYFCASSTTDRGLETQYFGPGTRLLVL.

The chain joins TRBV4-3 to TRBJ2-3, with D maybe TRBD1 (5 bases). Per germline, CDR1 LGHNA and CDR2 YSLEER. The CDR3 is 15 residues long. V dropped 4 bases and J dropped 2 bases, with 13 bases sitting between them. The CDR3 DNA reads as TGCGCCAGCAGCCTCCGGGCAGGGCCCACAGATACGCAGTATTTT. Residues: CASSLRAGPTDTQYF.

The chain is built from TRBV7-2 and TRBJ2-7, with 8 bases matching TRBD1. CDR1 and CDR2 from the germline V gene are SGHTA and FQGNSA. The CDR3 is made up of 14 amino acids. V lost 6 bases to trimming and J lost 7 bases; unmatched junction nucleotides: 11. The CDR3 DNA follows: TGTGCCAGCAGAACGCGGGGACAGGTCTTAGAGCAGTACTTC. This codes for CASRTRGQVLEQYF.

The chain uses TRBV9 and TRBJ1-3; the D is unclear. This CDR3 region has 16 residues. Germline V gives CDR1 SGDLS, CDR2 YYNGEE. V lost 3 bases to trimming and J lost 0 bases, with 13 bases between them. CDR3 bases: TGTGCCAGCAGCGGAAGAGGAGGGAGCTCTGGAAACACCATATATTTT. This gives the protein CASSGRGGSSGNTIYF.

This chain links TRBV5-1 with TRBJ2-3, with a weak D call TRBD1 (6 bases). V lost 4 bases and J lost 0, with 9 bases in between. Germline V lookup: CDR1 SGHRS, CDR2 YFSETQ. The CDR3 is 14 amino acids. The chain's CDR3 is CASSPGQSTDTQYF. In DNA, the CDR3 is TGCGCCAGCAGCCCAGGACAGAGCACAGATACGCAGTATTTT.

This clone has just one count. This rearrangement joins TRBV11-2 to TRBJ2-7, with TRBD2 identical over 13 bases. V shed 4 bases, J shed 3 bases, and the junction held 3 bases outside the gene matches. The germline V gene encodes CDR1 SGHAT and CDR2 FQNNGV. CDR3 length: 15 amino acids. The CDR3 region has the DNA TGTGCCAGCAGCTGGACTAGCGGGAGCAACTACGAGCAGTACTTC. As protein: CASSWTSGSNYEQYF.

This rearrangement joins TRBV5-6 to TRBJ1-5, with 7 bases fitting TRBD1. This CDR3 has 15 residues. CDR1 and CDR2 (germline): SGHDT, YYEEEE. The V gene end was trimmed by 0 bases and the J gene end by 5 bases; junction bases not matched to a gene: 5. CDR3 in DNA: TGTGCCAGCAGCTTGGGGAGGGGGCATGATCAGCCCCAGCATTTT. Its translation: CASSLGRGHDQPQHF.

This chain uses TRBV7-8 with TRBJ2-7, with TRBD2 matching 15 bases. CDR1 is SGHVS, CDR2 FQNEAQ, per germline. CDR3 size: 18 residues. The trim removed 1 base at V and 8 bases at J, leaving 12 bases unmatched. CDR3 bases: TGTGCCAGCAGCTTAGGGGGACTAGCGGGAGGACCCCAAGGGAAGCAGTACTTC. Protein product: CASSLGGLAGGPQGKQYF. Complete variable domain (other parts from reference TRBV7-8 and TRBJ2-7): GAGVSQSPRYKVAKRGQDVALRCDPISGHVSLFWYQQALGQGPEFLTYFQNEAQLDKSGLPSDRFFAERPEGSVSTLKIQRTQQEDSAVYLCASSLGGLAGGPQGKQYFGPGTRLTVT.

The gene calls are TRBV4-1 and TRBJ2-1; TRBD2 agrees at 13 bases. The J segment lost 7 bases and the V segment lost 1 base, leaving 7 bases of the junction unmatched. The CDR3 is 17 residues long. Germline V gives CDR1 MGHRA, CDR2 YSYEKL. In nucleotides, the CDR3 is TGCGCCAGCAGCCAAGCTACACTAGCGGGAGGGAAAAATGAGCAGTTCTTC. Translation gives CASSQATLAGGKNEQFF.

The V and J genes are TRBV15 and TRBJ2-6; 8 nucleotides match TRBD1. CDR3 length equals 17 residues. The V gene's germline CDR1 is LNHNV and CDR2 YYDKDF (reference sequence). Losses at the gene ends were 4 bases for V and 0 bases for J; bases not matched to a gene: 5. CDR3 protein: CATSTWDRSSGANVLTF. DNA of the CDR3: TGTGCCACCAGCACATGGGACAGGAGCTCTGGGGCCAACGTCCTGACTTTC.

The V gene is TRBV5-1, the J gene TRBJ2-3; D remains unclear. The ends were cut back, 4 bases at V and 5 bases at J, with 14 bases in the middle. The CDR3 is 14 residues long. The germline V gene has CDR1 SGHRS and CDR2 YFSETQ. This chain's CDR3 is CASSPLLVLDTQYF. The CDR3 bases are TGCGCCAGCAGCCCCCTCCTAGTCTTAGATACGCAGTATTTT.

The CDR3 DNA is TGTGCCAGCAGCCCCCTAGGGGGGGCCGTAGGCTACACCTTC. As protein: CASSPLGGAVGYTF. The J gene is TRBJ1-2, the V gene TRBV6-1, with D maybe TRBD1 (6 bases). Trimming stripped 6 bases from V and 8 bases from J, with 19 bases between. The CDR3 is made up of 14 amino acids. In germline, CDR1 is MNHNS, CDR2 SASEGT.

The chain recombines TRBV6-6 with TRBJ2-2; D unclear. The CDR3 loop spans 13 amino acids. Per germline, CDR1 MNHNY and CDR2 SVGAGI (reference sequence). V gave up 6 bases and J gave up 5 bases, with 10 bases separating them. The CDR3 nucleotides read TGTGCCAGCAGCCCTACGGAGACCGGGGAGCTGTTTTTT. Its protein is CASSPTETGELFF.

The rearrangement links TRBV7-2 to TRBJ1-1, with D possibly TRBD1 on 6 matching bases. The CDR3 contains 14 residues. V lost 6 bases and J lost 2, with 13 bases in between. The germline V gene encodes CDR1 SGHTA and CDR2 FQGNSA. CDR3: CASSSSRGNTEAFF. The CDR3 nucleotides read TGTGCCAGCAGTTCATCCAGGGGAAACACTGAAGCTTTCTTT.

The rearrangement joins TRBV2 to TRBJ2-5, with a possible D match to TRBD2 (6 bases). This CDR3 spans 13 amino acids. The germline V gene encodes CDR1 SNHLY and CDR2 FYNNEI. V was pared by 9 bases and J by 6 bases, with 17 bases between. CDR3 DNA: TGTGCCAGTCGTGAGGAGGGTTGGAAGACCCAGTACTTC. Encoded protein: CASREEGWKTQYF.

The chain recombines TRBV4-1 with TRBJ2-3, with TRBD2 matching over 9 bases. The CDR3 sequence is 18 residues long. The V gene end was trimmed by 1 base and the J gene end by 3 bases; junction bases not matched to a gene: 11. Germline CDR1 MGHRA, CDR2 YSYEKL. The CDR3, as DNA: TGCGCCAGCAGCCAAGTTGCAGGAGCGGGAGGATCGACAGATACGCAGTATTTT. Encoded protein: CASSQVAGAGGSTDTQYF.

The chain uses TRBV19 and TRBJ1-5; the D is unclear. The CDR3 length is 18 residues. Trimming stripped 2 bases from V and 0 bases from J, with 17 bases between. Germline V gives CDR1 LNHDA, CDR2 SQIVND (reference sequence). DNA of the CDR3: TGTGCCAGTAGTATAATTCTTGTACGGCGGAATAGCAATCAGCCCCAGCATTTT. It specifies CASSIILVRRNSNQPQHF.

The chain employs TRBV21-1 and TRBJ2-7; TRBD2 was called by the table and not checked on the DNA. TRBV21-1 is a pseudogene segment. The CDR3 is 17 amino acids. For the CDR3, the DNA is TGTGCCAGCAGCAAAGCGGGGCGGGAACGGAGAACCTACGAGCAGTACTTC. Protein: CASSKAGRERRTYEQYF.

The chain has TRBV5-1 and TRBJ2-1, with 7 bases lining up with TRBD1. Trimming removed 0 bases from V and 0 bases from J; junction bases left unmatched: 0. CDR3 length: 15 amino acids. The V gene's germline CDR1 is SGHRS and CDR2 YFSETQ. The CDR3 here is CASSLGQGSYNEQFF. The CDR3 DNA follows: TGCGCCAGCAGCTTGGGACAGGGCTCCTACAATGAGCAGTTCTTC. Complete variable domain (other parts from reference TRBV5-1 and TRBJ2-1): KAGVTQTPRYLIKTRGQQVTLSCSPISGHRSVSWYQQTPGQGLQFLFEYFSETQRNKGNFPGRFSGRQFSNSRSEMNVSTLELGDSALYLCASSLGQGSYNEQFFGPGTRLTVL.

The rearrangement joins TRBV19 to TRBJ2-3; no firm D call. V dropped 3 bases and J dropped 5 bases, with 12 bases sitting between them. In germline, CDR1 is LNHDA, CDR2 SQIVND (reference sequence). The CDR3 runs to 14 residues. CDR3 coding DNA: TGTGCCAGTAGTATCTCCCGACTGGAAGATACGCAGTATTTT. It codes for CASSISRLEDTQYF. The full variable domain, with the rest looked up from reference TRBV19 and TRBJ2-3, is DGGITQSPKYLFRKEGQNVTLSCEQNLNHDAMYWYRQDPGQGLRLIYYSQIVNDFQKGDIAEGYSVSREKKESFPLTVTSAQKNPTAFYLCASSISRLEDTQYFGPGTRLTVL.

CDR3 in DNA: TGTGCCAGCAGTGGACAGGGCAATGAGCAGTTCTTC. It specifies CASSGQGNEQFF. The chain uses TRBV2 and TRBJ2-1; 7 positions agree with TRBD1. J lost 6 bases, V lost 4 bases, and 0 bases had no gene match. Germline V CDR1 and CDR2: SNHLY, FYNNEI. The CDR3 covers 12 residues. Supplemented by reference TRBV2 and TRBJ2-1, the full variable domain reads EPEVTQTPSHQVTQMGQEVILRCVPISNHLYFYWYRQILGQKVEFLVSFYNNEISEKSEIFDDQFSVERPDGSNFTLKIRSTKLEDSAMYFCASSGQGNEQFFGPGTRLTVL.

The chain uses TRBV6-8 and TRBJ1-4; 8 bases line up with TRBD1. Germline-derived CDR1 and CDR2 are MNHGY and SAAAGT. Trimming cost V 7 bases and J 8 bases; bases outside gene matches: 15. The CDR3 is 16 residues long. The chain's CDR3 is CASIGQGLRTGEKLFF. CDR3 in DNA: TGTGCCAGCATCGGACAGGGACTTAGGACGGGGGAAAAACTGTTTTTT.

V gene TRBV19 combines with J gene TRBJ1-4; no reliable D call. The V and J ends lost 2 bases and 4 bases respectively, with 8 bases between them. The CDR3 is 14 residues long. Germline CDR1 reads LNHDA; CDR2 reads SQIVND (reference sequence). CDR3 nucleotide sequence: TGTGCCAGTAGTATACCGCAGATTAATGAAAAACTGTTTTTT. This codes for CASSIPQINEKLFF.

The chain joins TRBV5-6 to TRBJ2-3; 8 bases line up with TRBD2. This CDR3 is built from 15 residues. Germline lookup yields CDR1 SGHDT and CDR2 YYEEEE. Trimming removed 1 base from V and 3 bases from J; junction bases left unmatched: 4. CDR3 amino acids: CASSLSGRGTDTQYF. CDR3 DNA sequence: TGTGCCAGCAGCTTGAGCGGGAGAGGAACAGATACGCAGTATTTT.

This chain connects TRBV30 to TRBJ2-6; D is undetermined. Germline assignment: CDR1 GTSNPN and CDR2 SVGIG (reference sequence). The V end was cut by 1 base, the J end by 4 bases, with 8 bases between. The CDR3 contains 14 residues. CDR3 nucleotides: TGTGCCTGGAGTGCCACCGCGGGGGCCAACGTCCTGACTTTC. As protein: CAWSATAGANVLTF.